A selection of T cell receptor beta chains follows, all from one sample in a study of cytomegalovirus exposure and HLA in healthy donors. Profiled with immunoSEQ multiplex PCR; TCRdb holds only in-frame clones, not every one. The table includes some 180,000 clones, 78% detected once. The sample comprised PBMCs. These receptors all stem from a female donor in good health and CMV-seronegative. Both conserved end residues are part of each CDR3. The order of the fields is J gene, D gene, CDR3 length, clone size, V gene, CDR3 protein, CDR3 DNA. D genes are given only for firm matches. Clone sizes are given selectively: once, few, many, or a class where the clone is expanded.

j_call: TRBJ1-5; d_call: .; cdr3_length: 14; clone_size: .; v_call: TRBV12-2; cdr3_aa: CASRRKQGDQPQHF; cdr3_nt: TGTGCAAGTCGCCGTAAACAGGGAGACCAGCCCCAGCATTTT
j_call: TRBJ2-1; d_call: TRBD2; cdr3_length: 13; clone_size: few; v_call: TRBV4-1; cdr3_aa: CASSLAGGHEQFF; cdr3_nt: TGCGCCAGCAGTCTAGCGGGGGGGCATGAGCAGTTCTTC
j_call: TRBJ1-6; d_call: .; cdr3_length: 16; clone_size: .; v_call: TRBV11-3; cdr3_aa: CASSLGRGFYNSPLHF; cdr3_nt: TGTGCCAGCAGCTTAGGAAGGGGATTTTATAATTCACCCCTCCACTTT
j_call: TRBJ2-3; d_call: TRBD2; cdr3_length: 17; clone_size: .; v_call: TRBV28; cdr3_aa: CASSIAGLAGVYDTQYF; cdr3_nt: TGTGCCAGCAGTATAGCGGGACTAGCGGGAGTTTACGATACGCAGTATTTT
j_call: TRBJ1-2; d_call: .; cdr3_length: 12; clone_size: .; v_call: TRBV7-2; cdr3_aa: CASSAPTPIYTF; cdr3_nt: TGTGCCAGCAGCGCGCCTACCCCGATCTACACCTTC
j_call: TRBJ1-2; d_call: .; cdr3_length: 14; clone_size: few; v_call: TRBV29-1; cdr3_aa: CSALGAEDNYGYTF; cdr3_nt: TGCAGCGCCCTGGGAGCAGAAGATAACTATGGCTACACCTTC
j_call: TRBJ2-4; d_call: TRBD2; cdr3_length: 15; clone_size: .; v_call: TRBV7-9; cdr3_aa: CASSSVAGDGNIQYF; cdr3_nt: TGTGCCAGCAGCTCCGTAGCGGGAGATGGAAACATTCAGTACTTC
j_call: TRBJ2-7; d_call: TRBD2; cdr3_length: 13; clone_size: .; v_call: TRBV5-1; cdr3_aa: CASRAGGPYEQYF; cdr3_nt: TGCGCCAGCAGGGCGGGGGGGCCATACGAGCAGTACTTC
j_call: TRBJ2-7; d_call: .; cdr3_length: 15; clone_size: few; v_call: TRBV5-1; cdr3_aa: CASCPSPAGNNEQYF; cdr3_nt: TGCGCCAGCTGCCCCTCCCCAGCGGGTAACAACGAGCAGTACTTC
j_call: TRBJ2-3; d_call: TRBD2; cdr3_length: 16; clone_size: .; v_call: TRBV11-2; cdr3_aa: CASSLAPGGPTDTQYF; cdr3_nt: TGTGCCAGCAGCTTAGCTCCGGGGGGGCCGACAGATACGCAGTATTTT
j_call: TRBJ2-2; d_call: .; cdr3_length: 16; clone_size: .; v_call: TRBV7-9; cdr3_aa: CASSDRDLATTGELFF; cdr3_nt: TGTGCCAGCAGTGACCGGGATTTAGCAACCACCGGGGAGCTGTTTTTT
j_call: TRBJ1-5; d_call: .; cdr3_length: 14; clone_size: many; v_call: TRBV6-4; cdr3_aa: CASSASGSNQPQHF; cdr3_nt: TGTGCCAGCAGTGCATCGGGGTCCAATCAGCCCCAGCATTTT
j_call: TRBJ2-3; d_call: TRBD2; cdr3_length: 18; clone_size: .; v_call: TRBV9; cdr3_aa: CASSGGTSGTTRTDTQYF; cdr3_nt: TGTGCCAGCAGCGGGGGGACTAGCGGGACCACCCGCACAGATACGCAGTATTTT
j_call: TRBJ1-1; d_call: TRBD1; cdr3_length: 15; clone_size: .; v_call: TRBV15; cdr3_aa: CATSRTGGANTEAFF; cdr3_nt: TGTGCCACCAGCAGGACAGGGGGCGCGAACACTGAAGCTTTCTTT
j_call: TRBJ2-3; d_call: .; cdr3_length: 12; clone_size: .; v_call: TRBV11-3; cdr3_aa: CASSLAADTQYF; cdr3_nt: TGTGCCAGCAGCTTAGCTGCAGATACGCAGTATTTT
j_call: TRBJ1-4; d_call: TRBD1; cdr3_length: 15; clone_size: .; v_call: TRBV28; cdr3_aa: CASSLGGQGGEKLFF; cdr3_nt: TGTGCCAGCAGTTTAGGGGGACAGGGTGGGGAAAAACTGTTTTTT
j_call: TRBJ1-2; d_call: TRBD1; cdr3_length: 14; clone_size: few; v_call: TRBV7-9; cdr3_aa: CASSRLQDREGYTF; cdr3_nt: TGTGCCAGCAGCCGACTCCAGGACAGGGAAGGCTACACCTTC
j_call: TRBJ2-3; d_call: TRBD2; cdr3_length: 18; clone_size: .; v_call: TRBV7-8; cdr3_aa: CASSLFAGSGGWTDTQYF; cdr3_nt: TGTGCCAGCAGCTTATTTGCTGGGTCGGGGGGATGGACAGATACGCAGTATTTT